The present T cell receptor (beta chain) was sequenced within a study of T-cell reconstitution after alpha-beta-depleted transplantation in children. The authors prepared the TCRbeta library with unique molecular identifiers. Using its own MiXCR run on the PCR reads, TCRdb lists one record per CDR3 protein. The data contain a few hundred thousand distinct CDR3 sequences, 25% to 30% of them singletons. Study-level points and caveats: The origin of alpha-beta T cells about two months after transplant was reportedly several hundred expanded graft clones. The authors attributed T-cell counts and diversity one year after transplant mostly to newly produced T cells.

The CDR3 contains 16 residues. In germline, CDR1 is SGHTA, CDR2 FQGNSA. Unmatched junction bases numbered 7, after V lost 2 bases and J lost 1 base. This clonotype was observed a handful of times. Its cognate antigen is unknown. This TCR derives from a boy in the first two years of life with Wiskott-Aldrich syndrome, due to receive a stem cell transplant. The V and J genes are TRBV7-2 and TRBJ2-7; 8 bases are shared with TRBD2. Specimen: PBMCs, collected before TCRalphabeta/CD19-depleted stem cell transplant. The CDR3 spells CASSLTSTGGSYEQYF. The CDR3, as DNA: TGTGCCAGCAGCTTAACCTCTACGGGAGGGTCCTACGAGCAGTACTTC.